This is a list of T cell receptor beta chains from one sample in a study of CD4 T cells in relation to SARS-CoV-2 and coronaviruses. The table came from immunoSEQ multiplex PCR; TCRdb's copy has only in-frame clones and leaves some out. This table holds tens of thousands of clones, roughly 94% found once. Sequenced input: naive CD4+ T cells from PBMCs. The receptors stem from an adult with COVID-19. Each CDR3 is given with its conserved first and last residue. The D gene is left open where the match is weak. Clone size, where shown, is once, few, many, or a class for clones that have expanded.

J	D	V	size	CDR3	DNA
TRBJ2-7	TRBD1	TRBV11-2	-	CASSWTGNYEQYF	TGTGCCAGCAGCTGGACAGGGAACTACGAGCAGTACTTC
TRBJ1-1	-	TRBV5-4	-	CASSLEGSWNTEAFF	TGTGCCAGCAGCTTGGAGGGTAGTTGGAACACTGAAGCTTTCTTT
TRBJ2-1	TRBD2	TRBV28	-	CATSGRLRTKQFF	TGTGCCACTAGCGGGAGGTTAAGGACCAAGCAGTTCTTC
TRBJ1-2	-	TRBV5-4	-	CASSLGGQRVGYTF	TGTGCCAGCAGCCTGGGAGGGCAAAGGGTAGGCTACACCTTC
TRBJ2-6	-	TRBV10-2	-	CASNPFRDGPSGANVLTF	TGCGCCAGCAATCCCTTCCGGGACGGTCCGTCTGGGGCCAACGTCCTGACTTTC
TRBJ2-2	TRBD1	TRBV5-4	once	CASTLDRELGGELFF	TGTGCCAGCACCCTCGACAGGGAGCTTGGCGGGGAGCTGTTTTTT
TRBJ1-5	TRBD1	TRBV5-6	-	CASSANTGTVNQPQHF	TGTGCCAGCAGCGCCAATACCGGGACAGTCAATCAGCCCCAGCATTTT
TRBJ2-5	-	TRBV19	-	CASSRGWQETQYF	TGTGCCAGTAGTAGGGGGTGGCAAGAGACCCAGTACTTC
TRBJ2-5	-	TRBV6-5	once	CASSTGGTQYF	TGTGCCAGCAGTACCGGGGGGACCCAGTACTTC
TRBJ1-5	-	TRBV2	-	CASSSRAGQPQHF	TGTGCCAGCAGTAGCAGGGCGGGTCAGCCCCAGCATTTT
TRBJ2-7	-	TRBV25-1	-	CASSDLFGGEQYF	TGTGCCAGCAGTGATCTGTTCGGGGGCGAGCAGTACTTC
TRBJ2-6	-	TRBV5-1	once	CASSADPNTISGANVLTF	TGCGCCAGCAGCGCTGACCCCAATACGATCTCTGGGGCCAACGTCCTGACTTTC
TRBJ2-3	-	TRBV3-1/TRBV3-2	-	CASSRSTDTQYF	TGTGCCAGCAGCCGTAGCACAGATACGCAGTATTTT
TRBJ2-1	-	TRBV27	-	CASSLLGGAGKNPGSEQFF	TGTGCCAGCAGTTTATTAGGAGGGGCGGGAAAAAACCCGGGGAGTGAGCAGTTCTTC
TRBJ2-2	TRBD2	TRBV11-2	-	CASRSVSGRNTGELFF	TGTGCCAGCAGATCGGTTAGCGGGAGAAATACCGGGGAGCTGTTTTTT
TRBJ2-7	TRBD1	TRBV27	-	CASSGTGSYEQYF	TGTGCCAGCAGTGGGACAGGCTCCTACGAGCAGTACTTC